A selection of T cell receptor beta chains follows, all from one sample in a study of cytotoxic CD8 clonotypes in ibrutinib-treated CLL. Profiling relied on immunoSEQ multiplex PCR, and the TCRdb table lists in-frame clones only, not all of them. The repertoire holds 270,000 or so clones, with approximately 76% as singletons. The sample in question was PBMCs, obtained at disease progression, from a patient treated with ibrutinib. Receptors originate from a human donor with chronic lymphocytic leukemia. CDR3s leave out the opening cysteine and the closing phenylalanine or tryptophan. Fields, in order: clone size, V gene, CDR3 protein. For some rows the clone size is stated as once, few or many, or as a class when expanded; others skip it.

>.|TRBV27
ASSLMGAYRRDGQNIQY
>once|TRBV1
TSSPFFDPHTDTQY
>.|TRBV2
ASSVGELAKNIQY
>.|TRBV11-3
ASTASGDRVNVDTQY
>.|TRBV25-1
ASSDLGWDGEYGYT
>once|TRBV14
ASSQYRETGYT
>.|TRBV23-1
ASPGGTGGGTHSPLH
>once|TRBV11-2
ASSLGRGYTDTQY
>.|TRBV9
ASSVAHNEYSTDTQY
>once|TRBV21-1
AGQGKAGETQY
>once|TRBV7-3
ASSLLTGSKTQY
>.|TRBV18
ASSPPGPSGEQY
>.|TRBV4-1
ASSQGEGLAGFYEQY
>.|TRBV5-6
ASSLDGLNEKLF
>.|TRBV28
ASSFVGTAYEQY
>once|TRBV15
ATGIPGELF
>.|TRBV28
ASSPPGQGRSDEQY
>.|TRBV7-2
ASSLVTGGTEAF
>.|TRBV10-1
ASSERGSSYEQY
>.|TRBV28
ASMGQAQY
>.|TRBV2
ASRVGQYPSPLH
>.|TRBV18
ASSLAGYNEQF
>.|TRBV10-3
AISDTVVSYEQY
>.|TRBV7-6
ASSLRGMSGTSMKTQY
>.|TRBV29-1
SVLGSRENTEAF
>once|TRBV7-2
ASGRGRGSREDTDTQY
>.|TRBV5-6
ASSLYEQNEQY
>.|TRBV2
ASSEALRQPQH
>.|TRBV6-5
ASSSQPGGGIRGQY
>.|TRBV29-1
SVVSGEGDGTQY
>.|TRBV5-6
ASTPSWETYNSPLH
>.|TRBV2
ASNSGERGGEAF
>.|TRBV27
ASSVLGGAYEQY
>.|TRBV7-6
ASSSGTGRGTGNQPQH
>.|TRBV15
ATSRDRRNYGYT
>few|TRBV6-6
ASSYSGTCT
>once|TRBV5-1
ASSLGGIMNTEAF
>.|TRBV7-9
ASSLPRASMNTEAF
>.|TRBV27
ASSFEGFSGRVYEQY
>once|TRBV6-5
ASSVTGDSGDTQY
>few|TRBV29-1
SAGTGGETQY
>few|TRBV29-1
SVVTGAYGYT
>.|TRBV2
ASSEAGRDTQY
>few|TRBV4-1
ASSQDTTSGSIDTQY
>once|TRBV6-5
ASSSGGSGNTIY
>.|TRBV5-1
ASSLSSQSAAF
>few|TRBV5-1
ASSLEGDANYGYT
>.|TRBV6-6
ASSYSTLRSAEQY
>.|TRBV19
ASGPGGYEQY